A single sample gave rise to the 8 T cell receptor beta chains below, sequenced in a study of T cells in Graves' hyperthyroidism and ophthalmopathy. Amplified TCR beta CDR3 regions derived from RNA transcripts. Using the HTBI primer set, a first-round RT-PCR was run on the TCR CDR3. TCRdb redid the calling of the multiplex PCR reads with MiXCR, one entry per CDR3 protein. The table includes 400,000 to 600,000 distinct CDR3 sequences, roughly 15% detected once. The sample comprised blood. Receptor source: a woman in her thirties with Graves' ophthalmopathy.

The table lists this clonotype with a few counts. The V gene is TRBV25-1, the J gene TRBJ2-1, with D uncertain. The CDR3 contains 15 residues. V gave up 3 bases and J gave up 0 bases, with 9 bases separating them. CDR1 is MGHDK and CDR2 is SYGVNS in the germline V gene. As DNA, the CDR3 is TGTGCCAGCAGTGATCGGCGGATCTCCTACAATGAGCAGTTCTTC. Translated: CASSDRRISYNEQFF.

This clonotype has just one count. V usage is TRBV6-1 and J usage is TRBJ1-5; D gene unclear. With 8 bases removed from V and 1 base from J, the gap between germline ends came to 15 bases. CDR1 is MNHNS, CDR2 SASEGT, per germline. CDR3 length: 15 amino acids. CDR3 amino acids: CASRSQRGSNQPQHF. In DNA, the CDR3 is TGTGCCAGCCGAAGTCAGAGAGGAAGCAATCAGCCCCAGCATTTT.

This clonotype was counted between two and nine times. The gene calls are TRBV9 and TRBJ2-5; 9 bases match TRBD2. Germline-derived CDR1 and CDR2 are SGDLS and YYNGEE. J was trimmed by 0 bases and V by 0 bases; bases with no gene match: 3. The CDR3 is made up of 16 amino acids. CDR3 sequence (DNA): TGTGCCAGCAGCGTAGCGGGCGGGGGGGACCAAGAGACCCAGTACTTC. Translated: CASSVAGGGDQETQYF.

On this clonotype: A much more abundant neighbour one base away suggests this may be a read error. The chain is built from TRBV7-3 and TRBJ2-1, with 12 nucleotides matching TRBD2. This CDR3 has 15 residues. Trimming cost V 4 bases and J 12 bases; bases outside gene matches: 10. CDR1 SGHTA and CDR2 FQGTGA come from the germline V gene. This CDR3 is CASSSTSGRGMRQFF. In DNA form, the CDR3 reads TGTGCCAGCAGCTCGACTAGCGGGAGAGGAATGAGGCAGTTCTTC. The variable domain in full, with the rest retrieved from reference TRBV7-3 and TRBJ2-1, is GAGVSQTPSNKVTEKGKYVELRCDPISGHTALYWYRQSLGQGPEFLIYFQGTGAADDSGLPNDRFFAVRPEGSVSTLKIQRTERGDSAVYLCASSSTSGRGMRQFFGPGTRLTVL.

In its sample, this clonotype was seen a few times. The V and J genes are TRBV20-1 and TRBJ2-7; D unclear. Trimming pared 5 bases from V and 5 bases from J, leaving 25 bases between. CDR3 length: 16 residues. Germline CDR1 is DFQATT and CDR2 is SNEGSKA (reference sequence). The CDR3 here is CSAHPPPGSGGDEQYF. DNA of the CDR3: TGCAGTGCTCATCCCCCCCCCGGGTCAGGCGGCGACGAGCAGTACTTC.

This clonotype was observed many times. This chain joins TRBV15 and TRBJ2-2; the D gene is possibly TRBD1 (6 bases). V lost 0 bases and J lost 7, with 12 bases in between. Germline CDR1 reads LNHNV; CDR2 reads YYDKDF (reference sequence). This CDR3 spans 15 amino acids. The CDR3 here is CATSRDSRDIGELFF. The CDR3 bases are TGTGCCACCAGCAGAGATAGTAGGGACATCGGGGAGCTGTTTTTT.

As for this clonotype: This may be a read error: a much more frequent sequence differs by one nucleotide. This chain links TRBV28 with TRBJ2-5, with 9 bases identical to TRBD2. After removal of 4 bases from V and 5 bases from J, the junction contained 11 bases not matched to a gene. The CDR3 has 16 residues. The germline V gene has CDR1 MDHEN and CDR2 SYDVKM. The CDR3 bases are TGTGCCAGCAGTTCCCAACTAGCGGGCCTCCATGAGACCCAGTACTTC. Translating gives CASSSQLAGLHETQYF.

In this sample, this clonotype turned up many times. The V gene is TRBV18, the J gene TRBJ2-5; D not resolved. Between the trimmed V and J ends, which lost 3 bases and 5 bases, there was a span of 10 bases. CDR1 is KGHSH, CDR2 LQKENI, per germline. There are 13 residues in the CDR3. The CDR3 nucleotides are TGTGCCAGCTCACCGCTGGGTGGGGAGACCCAGTACTTC. It translates to CASSPLGGETQYF.